Below, 13 T cell receptor beta chains from the same sample are listed, as sequenced in a study of blood T cell repertoires in COVID-19. Data came from immunoSEQ multiplex PCR; TCRdb stores just in-frame clones and leaves some out. The sample contains some 340,000 clones, around 87% of which appear only once. The sequenced material came from PBMCs or T cells enriched from blood (not recorded which). The receptors come from a woman aged 30 to 39 who had recovered from COVID-19.

The chain combines TRBV19 with TRBJ2-1; perhaps TRBD1 as D (5 bases). V lost 4 bases, J lost 4 bases, and 11 bases lay in between. This CDR3 is built from 14 residues. The germline V gene encodes CDR1 LNHDA and CDR2 SQIVND (reference sequence). CDR3 nucleotides: TGTGCCAGTAGTACCAGGGTCCCTTACAATGAGCAGTTCTTC. Protein: CASSTRVPYNEQFF.

V gene TRBV29-1 combines with J gene TRBJ2-5, with D possibly matching TRBD2 (6 bases). V was clipped by 4 bases and J by 7 bases, with 13 bases between them. The germline V gene encodes CDR1 SQVTM and CDR2 ANQGSEA. CDR3 length equals 12 residues. CDR3 DNA sequence: TGCAGCGTTGGTGGGCTGGAGGGGACCCAGTACTTC. This translates into CSVGGLEGTQYF.

V usage is TRBV14 and J usage is TRBJ1-1, with 7 bases aligning to TRBD1. Germline V lookup: CDR1 SGHDN, CDR2 FVKESK. The CDR3 is 14 amino acids. The trim removed 2 bases at V and 5 bases at J, leaving 5 bases unmatched. The CDR3 coding sequence is TGTGCCAGCAGCCAATTTCAGGGGGGAACTGAAGCTTTCTTT. Translating it yields CASSQFQGGTEAFF.

This sequence joins TRBV7-6 and TRBJ2-1; possibly TRBD2 for D (6 bases). Germline lookup yields CDR1 SGHVS and CDR2 FNYEAQ. V was pared by 4 bases and J by 6 bases, with 19 bases between. The CDR3 length is 16 residues. CDR3 amino acids: CASSSVYRTIPNEQFF. The CDR3 coding sequence is TGTGCCAGCAGCTCTGTCTATAGGACTATTCCCAATGAGCAGTTCTTC.

The chain carries TRBV7-9 and TRBJ2-7; TRBD2 aligns across 9 bases. Germline values: CDR1 SEHNR, CDR2 FQNEAQ (reference sequence). The length of the CDR3 is 15 residues. Trimming at V came to 5 bases and at J to 3 bases, leaving 8 bases not matched to a gene. The chain's CDR3 is CASSLRASGVYEQYF. CDR3 sequence (DNA): TGTGCCAGCAGCCTACGGGCTAGCGGGGTCTACGAGCAGTACTTC.

The V call is TRBV7-9, the J call TRBJ1-2; D not resolved. V was trimmed by 5 bases and J by 0 bases, leaving 16 bases between them. Per the germline V gene, CDR1 is SEHNR and CDR2 is FQNEAQ (reference sequence). The CDR3 covers 16 residues. The chain's CDR3 is CASSPGGLGTNYGYTF. Written as DNA, the CDR3 is TGTGCCAGCAGCCCGGGTGGTTTGGGTACTAACTATGGCTACACCTTC.

The chain is built from TRBV5-5 and TRBJ1-3; TRBD1 might be the D (5 bases). The CDR3 sequence is 14 residues long. Between the trimmed V and J ends, which lost 2 bases and 4 bases, there was a span of 10 bases. Germline V gene lookup returns CDR1 SGHKS and CDR2 YYEKEE (reference sequence). CDR3 in DNA: TGTGCCAGCAGCTTATCAGGGTCAGGAAACACCATATATTTT. This gives the protein CASSLSGSGNTIYF.

V is TRBV5-1 and J is TRBJ2-5; D not certain. Germline CDR1 SGHRS, CDR2 YFSETQ. This CDR3 has 13 residues. V lost 3 bases and J lost 3, with 9 bases in between. The CDR3 DNA sequence: TGCGCCAGCAGCTGGTCGACTGAAGAGACCCAGTACTTC. Protein: CASSWSTEETQYF.

The chain combines TRBV27 with TRBJ1-6, with TRBD1 as a possible D gene (5 bases). The CDR3 runs to 15 residues. V gave up 4 bases and J gave up 9 bases, with 16 bases separating them. CDR1 is MNHEY, CDR2 SMNVEV, per germline (reference sequence). This CDR3 is CASSSPGTGVSPLHF. The CDR3 coding sequence is TGTGCCAGCAGTTCGCCCGGGACGGGGGTTTCACCCCTCCACTTT.

This rearrangement joins TRBV2 to TRBJ1-1; 9 bases are shared with TRBD1. This CDR3 has 14 residues. The germline gives CDR1 SNHLY, CDR2 FYNNEI. V shed 10 bases, J shed 0 bases, and the junction held 6 bases outside the gene matches. CDR3 protein: CATSGQGMNTEAFF. The CDR3, as DNA: TGTGCCACCTCAGGACAGGGGATGAACACTGAAGCTTTCTTT.

The rearrangement uses TRBV6-1 and TRBJ1-1; D unclear. V was cut by 4 bases and J by 0 bases, with 6 bases left in between. Germline V lookup: CDR1 MNHNS, CDR2 SASEGT. The CDR3 is made up of 13 amino acids. The CDR3 nucleotides are TGTGCCAGCAGTGCTGAGATGAACACTGAAGCTTTCTTT. This sequence encodes CASSAEMNTEAFF.

The chain has TRBV11-2 and TRBJ2-1; possible D gene TRBD2, 7 bases. Trimming pared 8 bases from V and 7 bases from J, leaving 15 bases between. From germline, CDR1 is SGHAT and CDR2 FQNNGV. The CDR3 spans 13 residues. The CDR3 DNA reads as TGTGCCAGCGGCCGGGGGGCAGGGAATGAGCAGTTCTTC. Amino acids: CASGRGAGNEQFF. The full variable domain, in which reference TRBV11-2 and TRBJ2-1 provide the parts outside the CDR3, is EAGVAQSPRYKIIEKRQSVAFWCNPISGHATLYWYQQILGQGPKLLIQFQNNGVVDDSQLPKDRFSAERLKGVDSTLKIQPAKLEDSAVYLCASGRGAGNEQFFGPGTRLTVL.

Many counts were recorded for this clone. The chain links TRBV4-2 to TRBJ2-7, with 11 bases fitting TRBD2. The CDR3 covers 16 residues. Germline CDR1 LGHNA, CDR2 YNFKEQ. After removal of 0 bases from V and 1 base from J, the junction contained 2 bases not matched to a gene. The CDR3 loop is CASSQEASGGSYEQYF. The CDR3 coding sequence is TGTGCCAGCAGCCAAGAAGCTAGCGGGGGGTCCTACGAGCAGTACTTC.